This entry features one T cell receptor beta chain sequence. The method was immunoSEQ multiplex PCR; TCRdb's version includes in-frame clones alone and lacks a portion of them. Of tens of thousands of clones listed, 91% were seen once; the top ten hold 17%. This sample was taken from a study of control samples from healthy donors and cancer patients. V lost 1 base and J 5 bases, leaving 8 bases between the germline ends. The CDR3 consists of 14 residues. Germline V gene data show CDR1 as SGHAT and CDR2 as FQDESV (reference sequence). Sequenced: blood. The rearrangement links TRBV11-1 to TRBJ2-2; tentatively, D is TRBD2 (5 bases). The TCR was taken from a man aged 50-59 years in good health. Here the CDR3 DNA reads TGTGCCAGCAGCTTAGAGCGGTCAACCGGGGAGCTGTTTTTT. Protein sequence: CASSLERSTGELFF.